Sequencing of this TCR beta chain was carried out in a study of T cell repertoires in urothelial bladder cancer (dated by TCRdb to about 2019). Study-wide context: Of the roughly twelve resected lesions, three were clinically staged as cT0, three as cTa, three as cT1 and three as cT2 or greater. The study compared clonality of the TCR repertoire in bladder tumors against clonality in benign bladder inflammation. Some twelve patients with bladder lesions undergoing transurethral resection were identified prospectively. Roughly eleven resected bladder lesions, consisting of urothelial carcinoma (UC+) and benign (UC-) specimens, were examined.

Resected bladder lesions in which urothelial carcinoma was absent were designated as benign (UC-) specimens. Bladder lesion specimens were collected at transurethral resection and stored at -80C. DNA was isolated from the bladder specimens obtained at transurethral resection. In the case of this clone: What antigen it recognizes has not been identified. Nothing much larger sits one base from this clone, and base qualities are not available.

What the authors observed across the whole study: Carcinoma specimens had a median tumor infiltrating lymphocyte percentage of 2%, while benign specimens had a median of around 12%. In carcinoma specimens, up to about 17% of infiltrating lymphocytes were accounted for by a single T-cell clone, compared with under 2.5% in benign specimens. Urothelial carcinoma specimens had a median of approximately 5,800 T cells, fewer than the median of roughly 26,000 seen in benign specimens.

CDR1 and CDR2 are read off the germline V gene as SGDLS and YYNGEE. The CDR3, cysteine through phenylalanine, is 15 amino acids long. Only CDR3 DNA is held: 45 bases, read in frame from base 1. Trimming removed 4 bases from V and 5 bases from J, leaving 15 bases between the germline ends. The immunoSEQ assay was used to sequence the CDR3 region of the TCR beta chain. On the authors' methods: For each specimen, T-cell fraction, clonal dominance and maximum TCR clone frequency were calculated. The source is immuneACCESS, and TCRdb retained only in-frame sequences with V and J called. Part of the clones is not carried over; for the studies checked, unresolved V genes explain less than half of this, and the remainder is unexplained. That table gives V, J and clone size, and the DNA gave D and trimming. The sample contains approximately 2,500 clones, 68% of them found a single time. The ten largest clonotypes hold 15% of the sample.

Sequenced material: bladder tissue. This receptor chain uses TRBV9 and TRBJ1-4, with no reliable assignment of the D segment. The TCR comes from a human donor with a benign inflammatory bladder lesion. The nucleotide sequence is TGTGCCAGCAGCCTAGCCCGGACGGGGAATGAAAAACTGTTTTTT. Translated, it gives CASSLARTGNEKLFF.